This TCR beta chain was sequenced during a study of blood T cell repertoires in COVID-19. Study details: Whether acute or convalescent, the COVID-19 samples came from the United States, Italy and Spain. Sample material is recorded as cDNA or gDNA derived from T cells, B-cell-depleted T cells, or PBMCs.

Original handling: Amplification of reference gene primers provided the estimated nucleated cell counts. This table comes from immunoSEQ multiplex PCR, and its TCRdb copy is limited to in-frame clones, with some not included. V and J calls plus clone size are reproduced from that table; the DNA served to infer D and trimming. Among roughly 140,000 clones listed, about 86% were seen once. The CDR3 has 16 amino acids. The V end lost 4 bases, the J end lost 0 bases, and 12 bases lay between the germline ends. From germline, CDR1 is MNHEY and CDR2 SMNVEV (reference sequence). The V call is TRBV27, the J call TRBJ2-2, with D maybe TRBD1 (5 bases). The sequenced sample consisted of peripheral blood. This sequence was found in a human donor in a cohort sampled during active COVID-19. The CDR3 nucleotides are TGTGCCAGCAGTTCGCCAGGGTACACGAACACCGGGGAGCTGTTTTTT. It specifies CASSSPGYTNTGELFF.